One sample yielded the 23 T cell receptor beta chains listed below, sequenced in a study of cytomegalovirus exposure and HLA in healthy donors. PCR involved 60 Vbeta and 13 Jbeta primers. Data came from immunoSEQ multiplex PCR; TCRdb stores just in-frame clones and leaves some out. The sample shows 180,000 or so clones, about 75% of them seen only once. Sequencing was performed on PBMCs. All receptors derive from a man aged 50 to 59 in good health and CMV-seropositive.

This chain connects TRBV21-1 to TRBJ1-3. TRBV21-1 is marked as a pseudogene. The CDR3 is 16 amino acids. CDR3 region: CASSDDQRDSGNTIYF. CDR3 in DNA: TGTGCCAGCAGCGATGACCAGAGGGACTCTGGAAACACCATATATTTT.

The chain joins TRBV20-1 to TRBJ1-2; D is ambiguous. The CDR3 covers 10 residues. Germline CDR1 is DFQATT and CDR2 is SNEGSKA (reference sequence). Here the CDR3 DNA reads TGCGGTCGATGGGCCAATGGCTACACCTTC. Translation: CGRWANGYTF.

This clone was recorded once. This rearrangement joins TRBV19 to TRBJ1-2; D not resolved. Germline CDR1 and CDR2: LNHDA and SQIVND (reference sequence). Trimming removed 1 base from V and 2 bases from J, with 14 bases in between. The CDR3 consists of 16 residues. The CDR3 DNA is TGTGCCAGTAGTATAGGGAAGGTACCGGGAAACTATGGCTACACCTTC. Residues: CASSIGKVPGNYGYTF.

In this sample, this clone turned up a few times. The chain joins TRBV5-4 to TRBJ1-1; TRBD1 agrees at 8 bases. With V trimmed by 2 bases and J by 3 bases, 9 bases remained unmatched. CDR3 size: 16 residues. Per germline, CDR1 SGHNT and CDR2 YYREEE (reference sequence). The CDR3 spells CASSFGTGPLHTEAFF. CDR3 nucleotides: TGTGCCAGCAGCTTTGGGACAGGCCCCTTACACACTGAAGCTTTCTTT.

In nucleotides, the CDR3 is TGTGCCAGCAGTTCAATCAGCATTTGGGACAGGGAGACTGAAGCTTTCTTT. Protein sequence: CASSSISIWDRETEAFF. The V gene is TRBV28, the J gene TRBJ1-1, with 9 positions matching TRBD1. V gave up 4 bases and J gave up 5 bases; unmatched junction bases: 14. Germline lookup yields CDR1 MDHEN and CDR2 SYDVKM. The CDR3 consists of 17 residues.

The chain is built from TRBV4-1 and TRBJ2-1, with 8 positions matching TRBD1. V was pared by 4 bases and J by 6 bases, with 14 bases of the junction left unmatched. CDR3 length: 17 residues. From germline, CDR1 is MGHRA and CDR2 YSYEKL. CDR3 loop: CASSLRPGQADFNEQFF. Here the CDR3 DNA reads TGCGCCAGCAGCCTTAGACCGGGACAGGCGGACTTCAATGAGCAGTTCTTC.

The V and J genes are TRBV2 and TRBJ2-5; D call uncertain. The CDR3 length is 16 residues. CDR1 SNHLY and CDR2 FYNNEI come from the germline V gene. The germline V and J ends were trimmed by 3 bases and 1 base, with 15 bases remaining between them. The CDR3 coding sequence is TGTGCCAGCAGTGATCCCGGCCAGGTATTCCAAGAGACCCAGTACTTC. Translating it yields CASSDPGQVFQETQYF.

In DNA form, the CDR3 reads TGTGCCAGCAGTTTAGAAGGGACAATTTACAATGAGCAGTTCTTC. The encoded protein is CASSLEGTIYNEQFF. The genes are TRBV27 and TRBJ2-1; possibly TRBD1 for D (6 bases). Germline loops: CDR1 MNHEY, CDR2 SMNVEV (reference sequence). The V and J ends lost 2 bases and 4 bases respectively, with 12 bases between them. The CDR3 is 15 residues long.

The J gene is TRBJ1-2, the V gene TRBV11-2, with D possibly being TRBD1 (6 bases). V was pared by 1 base and J by 1 base, with 19 bases between. This CDR3 is built from 18 residues. Germline CDR1 and CDR2: SGHAT and FQNNGV. The CDR3 sequence: CASSLGRGASAYNYGYTF. CDR3 coding DNA: TGTGCCAGCAGCTTAGGCCGGGGGGCCAGTGCTTATAACTATGGCTACACCTTC.

The V gene is TRBV7-2, the J gene TRBJ2-2; the D gene is possibly TRBD1 (5 bases). CDR3 size: 17 residues. Trimming shortened V by 2 bases and J by 8 bases, and 21 bases separated the two germline ends. The germline gives CDR1 SGHTA, CDR2 FQGNSA. CDR3 in amino acids: CASSLRYRGGASGELFF. DNA for the CDR3: TGTGCCAGCAGCTTAAGATATAGGGGTGGAGCCTCAGGGGAGCTGTTTTTT.

This clone was picked up a small number of times. The CDR3 reads CASSLEGEGVQPQHF. CDR3 nucleotide sequence: TGTGCCAGCAGCTTAGAGGGGGAGGGGGTTCAGCCCCAGCATTTT. This chain links TRBV7-9 with TRBJ1-5; a possible D gene is TRBD1 (6 bases). CDR1 SEHNR and CDR2 FQNEAQ come from the germline V gene (reference sequence). The V end was cut by 1 base, the J end by 6 bases, with 13 bases between. The CDR3 has 15 residues.

The rearrangement uses TRBV10-1 and TRBJ2-7; 7 bases map to TRBD1. CDR1 is WNHNN, CDR2 SYGVQD, per germline (reference sequence). Trimming cost V 2 bases and J 7 bases; bases outside gene matches: 14. This CDR3 spans 16 amino acids. The CDR3 sequence: CASSERGRPAIGEQYV. The CDR3 bases are TGCGCCAGCAGTGAGAGGGGGCGCCCCGCAATAGGGGAGCAGTACGTC.

The chain carries TRBV5-1 and TRBJ1-1, with D unresolved. The CDR3 is 15 residues long. With 0 bases removed from V and 0 bases from J, the gap between germline ends came to 9 bases. Germline CDR1 SGHRS, CDR2 YFSETQ. CDR3 sequence: CASSLVAELNTEAFF. CDR3 coding DNA: TGCGCCAGCAGCTTGGTGGCGGAGTTGAACACTGAAGCTTTCTTT.

The rearrangement uses TRBV25-1 and TRBJ2-4, with D unclear. V lost 3 bases, J lost 0 bases, and 6 bases lay in between. The CDR3 sequence is 14 residues long. CDR1 and CDR2 from the germline V gene are MGHDK and SYGVNS. The CDR3 region is CASSELLAKNIQYF. CDR3 DNA: TGTGCCAGCAGTGAGTTACTAGCCAAAAACATTCAGTACTTC.

As concerns this clone: The same CDR3 is also encoded by other DNA sequences in this sample. The chain employs TRBV5-6 and TRBJ1-2, with 8 bases aligning to TRBD1. The CDR3 loop spans 14 amino acids. Trimming cost V 4 bases and J 0 bases; bases outside gene matches: 2. CDR1 and CDR2 from the germline V gene are SGHDT and YYEEEE. DNA for the CDR3: TGTGCCAGCAGCCGGGACAGGTCTAACTATGGCTACACCTTC. The encoded protein is CASSRDRSNYGYTF.

The chain links TRBV5-6 to TRBJ1-1, with D uncertain. The CDR3 loop spans 16 amino acids. Trimming took off 0 bases at V and 2 bases at J, with 14 bases between the two ends. Per germline, CDR1 SGHDT and CDR2 YYEEEE. This CDR3 reads CASSLVSFSFNTEAFF. The CDR3 nucleotides are TGTGCCAGCAGCTTGGTGTCTTTCAGTTTTAACACTGAAGCTTTCTTT.

The CDR3 sequence is CASSLYTTSGVYNEQFF. CDR3 nucleotides: TGCGCCAGCAGCTTGTACACAACTAGCGGGGTCTACAATGAGCAGTTCTTC. The genes are TRBV5-1 and TRBJ2-1, with 10 positions matching TRBD2. The germline V gene encodes CDR1 SGHRS and CDR2 YFSETQ. The V gene end was trimmed by 1 base and the J gene end by 3 bases; junction bases not matched to a gene: 7. The CDR3 is made up of 17 amino acids. Looking up the rest from reference TRBV5-1 and TRBJ2-1 gives the full variable domain: KAGVTQTPRYLIKTRGQQVTLSCSPISGHRSVSWYQQTPGQGLQFLFEYFSETQRNKGNFPGRFSGRQFSNSRSEMNVSTLELGDSALYLCASSLYTTSGVYNEQFFGPGTRLTVL.

V and J are TRBV18 and TRBJ1-6, with no clear D. CDR3 length: 13 amino acids. Germline CDR1 and CDR2: KGHSH and LQKENI. Trimming left V 7 bases short and J 4 bases short, with 8 bases between. CDR3 bases: TGTGCCAGCTTCGGGAGTTATAATTCACCCCTCCACTTT. Translating gives CASFGSYNSPLHF.

Concerning this clone: Germline is not matched at one junction end, which may reflect a read error. V gene TRBV5-8 combines with J gene TRBJ2-6; tentatively, D is TRBD1 (6 bases). Germline V lookup: CDR1 SGHTS, CDR2 YDEGEE. The CDR3 is made up of 19 amino acids. The DNA for the CDR3 is TGTGCCAGCAGCTTGGGCAGGGGAGTCTTACGCGCTGGGGTCAACGTCCTGACTTTC. Translating it yields CASSLGRGVLRAGVNVLTF.

This sequence joins TRBV29-1 and TRBJ1-1; perhaps TRBD1 as D (6 bases). The V end was cut by 6 bases, the J end by 1 base, with 15 bases between. This CDR3 region has 14 residues. Germline V gives CDR1 SQVTM, CDR2 ANQGSEA. CDR3 sequence: CSVTNTGKNTEAFF. CDR3 DNA sequence: TGCAGCGTCACCAATACAGGGAAGAACACTGAAGCTTTCTTT.

The chain is built from TRBV7-8 and TRBJ2-3, with TRBD1 matching over 7 bases. This CDR3 is 14 amino acids long. V shed 3 bases and J 6 bases; nucleotides not matched to a gene: 6. The germline gives CDR1 SGHVS, CDR2 FQNEAQ. The DNA for the CDR3 is TGTGCCAGCAGCTTTCACAGGGGAGCCGATACGCAGTATTTT. Translated: CASSFHRGADTQYF.

The chain links TRBV6-5 to TRBJ2-5; TRBD1 is a possible D gene (6 bases). The CDR3 contains 14 residues. Trimming removed 2 bases from V and 4 bases from J, with 11 bases in between. CDR1 is MNHEY and CDR2 is SVGAGI in the germline V gene. CDR3 DNA: TGTGCCAGCAGTTACCTTACAGGGCGAGAGACCCAGTACTTC. It specifies CASSYLTGRETQYF.

The chain has TRBV6-1 and TRBJ2-3, with 12 bases matching TRBD1. The CDR3 sequence is 15 residues long. J lost 6 bases, V lost 8 bases, and 9 bases had no gene match. Germline CDR1 MNHNS, CDR2 SASEGT. This CDR3 reads CASAKGTGGLDTQYF. CDR3 bases: TGTGCCAGCGCTAAGGGGACAGGGGGCTTGGATACGCAGTATTTT.